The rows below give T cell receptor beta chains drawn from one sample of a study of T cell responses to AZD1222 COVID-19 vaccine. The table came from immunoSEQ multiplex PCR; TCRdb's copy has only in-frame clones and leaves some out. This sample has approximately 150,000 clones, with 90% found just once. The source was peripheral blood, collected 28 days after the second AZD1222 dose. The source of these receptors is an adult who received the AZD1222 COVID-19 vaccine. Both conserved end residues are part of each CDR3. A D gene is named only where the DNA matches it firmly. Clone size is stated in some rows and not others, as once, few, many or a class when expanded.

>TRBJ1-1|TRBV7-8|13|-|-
TGTGCCAGCAGCATAGGGACCAACACTGAAGCTTTCTTT
CASSIGTNTEAFF
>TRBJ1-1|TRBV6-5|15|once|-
TGTGCCAGCAGTTCCCTTAGGGATGTGAACACTGAAGCTTTCTTT
CASSSLRDVNTEAFF
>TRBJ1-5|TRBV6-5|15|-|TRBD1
TGTGCCAGCAGCGACATGACAGGGACGTTGCAGCCCCAGCATTTT
CASSDMTGTLQPQHF
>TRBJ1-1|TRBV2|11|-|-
TGTGCCAGCCTCCGGAACACTGAAGCTTTCTTT
CASLRNTEAFF
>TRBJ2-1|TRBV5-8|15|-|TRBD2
TGTGCCAGCAGTTCACTAGCGGGAGCCTACAATGAGCAGTTCTTC
CASSSLAGAYNEQFF
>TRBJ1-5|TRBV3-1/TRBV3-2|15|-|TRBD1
TGTGCCAGCAGCCAAGACGGGACAGGGACTCAGCCCCAGCATTTT
CASSQDGTGTQPQHF
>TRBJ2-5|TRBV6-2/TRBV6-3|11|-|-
TGTGCCAGCAGTTACGCAGAGACCCAGTACTTC
CASSYAETQYF
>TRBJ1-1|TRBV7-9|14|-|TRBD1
TGTGCCAGCAGCTTAGCCGATCGGACAGGGAGGGCTTTCTTT
CASSLADRTGRAFF
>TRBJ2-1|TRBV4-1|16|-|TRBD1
TGCGCCAGCAGCCTATCGGGACAGACCTCCTACAATGAGCAGTTCTTC
CASSLSGQTSYNEQFF
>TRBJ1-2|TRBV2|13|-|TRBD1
TGTGCCAGCAGTCGACAGGGGATCTATGGCTACACCTTC
CASSRQGIYGYTF
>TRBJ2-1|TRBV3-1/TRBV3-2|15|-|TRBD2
TGTGCCAGCAGCCAAGGGCTAGCGGGCCCCAATGAGCAGTTCTTC
CASSQGLAGPNEQFF
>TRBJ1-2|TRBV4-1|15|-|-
TGCGCCAGCAGCCAAGATCCGGGGGGTATCTATGGCTACACCTTC
CASSQDPGGIYGYTF
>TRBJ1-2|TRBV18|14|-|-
TGTGCCAGCTCATCTATGACCATCGCATATGGCTACACCTTC
CASSSMTIAYGYTF
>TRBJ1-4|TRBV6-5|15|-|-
TGTGCCAGCAGAGGAAAAGACTCGTCTTATGAAAAACTGTTTTTT
CASRGKDSSYEKLFF
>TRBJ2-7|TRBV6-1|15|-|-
TGTGCCAGCAGGGAAGCCGGGACGGGGGCCTACGAGCAGTACTTC
CASREAGTGAYEQYF
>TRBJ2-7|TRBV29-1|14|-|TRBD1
TGCAGCGCCAGCGCAGACAGGGGTCCCTACGAGCAGTACTTC
CSASADRGPYEQYF
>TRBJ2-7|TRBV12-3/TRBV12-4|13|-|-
TGTGCCAGCAGTTTAACAGCCGCCTACGAGCAGTACTTC
CASSLTAAYEQYF
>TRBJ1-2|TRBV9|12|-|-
TGTGCCAGCCGCCGTACAGTCGATGGCTACACCTTC
CASRRTVDGYTF
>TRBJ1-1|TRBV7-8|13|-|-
TGTGCCAGCAGTTTCAAGGTGAACACTGAAGCTTTCTTT
CASSFKVNTEAFF
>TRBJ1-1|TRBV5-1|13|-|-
TGCGCCAGCAGCTTAGGACAGATCCCTGAAGCTTTCTTT
CASSLGQIPEAFF
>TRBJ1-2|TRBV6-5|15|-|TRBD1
TGTGCCAGCAGAAAACAGGGGGCCCCACTAAGTGGCTACACCTTC
CASRKQGAPLSGYTF
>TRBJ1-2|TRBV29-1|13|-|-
TGCAGCGTCAAACTGGACGGACACTATGGCTACACCTTC
CSVKLDGHYGYTF
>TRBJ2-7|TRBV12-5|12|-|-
TGTGCTAGTGGATCACCGACAGGGGAGGGGTACTTC
CASGSPTGEGYF
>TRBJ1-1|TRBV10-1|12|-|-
TGCGCCAGCAGTGGAGGGTTAGCTGAAGCTTTCTTT
CASSGGLAEAFF
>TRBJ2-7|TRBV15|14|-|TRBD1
TGTGCCACCAGCAGGGACAGGGGGTCCTACGAGCAGTACTTC
CATSRDRGSYEQYF
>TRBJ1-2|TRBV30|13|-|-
TGTGCCTGGAGCCCAGGGGTGGGCTATGGCTACACCTTC
CAWSPGVGYGYTF
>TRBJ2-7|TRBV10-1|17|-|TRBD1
TGCGCCAGCAGTGCCCGCCGTGGGACAGGCAAGCAATACGAGCAGTACTTC
CASSARRGTGKQYEQYF
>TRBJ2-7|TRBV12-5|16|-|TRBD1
TGTGCTAGTGGTTGGGCAAAGTCAGGGGGCTCCTACGAGCAGTACTTC
CASGWAKSGGSYEQYF
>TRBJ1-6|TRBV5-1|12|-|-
TGCGCCCAGACAGAGTATAATTCACCCCTCCACTTT
CAQTEYNSPLHF
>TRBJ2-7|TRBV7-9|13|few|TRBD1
TGTGCCAGCTCGGACAGGGGGCTGGACGAGCAGTACTTC
CASSDRGLDEQYF
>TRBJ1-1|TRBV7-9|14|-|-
TGTGCCAGCAGCCTGGGACCCCCCGAGGCTGAAGCTTTCTTT
CASSLGPPEAEAFF
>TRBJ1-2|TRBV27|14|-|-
TGTGCCAGCAGTTCCCGCCACCCTAACTATGGCTACACCTTC
CASSSRHPNYGYTF
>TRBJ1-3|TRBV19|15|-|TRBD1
TGTGCCAGTAGTAACACGGGACAGCCAGGAAACACCATATATTTT
CASSNTGQPGNTIYF
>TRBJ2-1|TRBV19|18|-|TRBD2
TGTGCCAGTAGTACGAGACTAGCGGGAGGATTTGCCTACAATGAGCAGTTCTTC
CASSTRLAGGFAYNEQFF
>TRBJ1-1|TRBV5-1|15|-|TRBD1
TGCGCCAGCGGATCCGGACCAGGGGGAGGGACTGAAGCTTTCTTT
CASGSGPGGGTEAFF